This entry lists 16 T cell receptor beta chains sequenced from one sample in a study of cytomegalovirus exposure and HLA in healthy donors. Use of 60 Vbeta and 13 Jbeta primers characterized the PCR. The data were produced by immunoSEQ multiplex PCR, yet TCRdb's version contains in-frame clones alone and is incomplete. Across approximately 120,000 clones, the top ten clones capture about 2.2% of the sample. The specimen sequenced was PBMCs. These receptors were collected from a man aged 40-55 years in good health and CMV-seronegative.

The chain carries TRBV2 and TRBJ2-7; TRBD1 agrees at 9 bases. The CDR3 sequence is 15 residues long. Trimming took 8 bases from V and 1 from J; bases not matched to a gene: 9. Germline V gene sequence: CDR1 SNHLY, CDR2 FYNNEI. The CDR3, as DNA: TGTGCCAGCGCCCAACAGGGGGCGAGTTCCTACGAGCAGTACTTC. Encoded protein: CASAQQGASSYEQYF.

This chain uses TRBV10-3 with TRBJ1-2; 10 bases are a match to TRBD1. CDR3 length: 17 residues. CDR1 and CDR2 from the germline V gene are ENHRY and SYGVKD. After removal of 3 bases from V and 7 bases from J, the junction contained 14 bases not matched to a gene. The CDR3 region has the DNA TGTGCCATCAGTGAATTTTCGGGTGGGACAGGGGTCGGTGGCTACACCTTC. Protein: CAISEFSGGTGVGGYTF.

About this clone itself: One end of the junction fails to match germline, which may point to a read error. J is TRBJ1-2 and V is TRBV5-4, with 10 bases that match TRBD1. Germline CDR1 reads SGHNT; CDR2 reads YYREEE (reference sequence). CDR3 length equals 16 residues. The CDR3 region is CASSFNRDRGVLPSSF. CDR3 DNA sequence: TGTGCCAGCAGCTTTAACCGGGACAGGGGCGTCCTCCCGTCAAGTTTC.

The chain links TRBV30 to TRBJ2-3, with 9 bases lining up with TRBD1. From germline, CDR1 is GTSNPN and CDR2 SVGIG (reference sequence). The CDR3 is 15 residues long. The V and J ends lost 5 bases and 1 base, in that order; junction bases with no gene match: 7. The CDR3: CAWAPGQGGTDTQYF. The CDR3 DNA reads as TGTGCCTGGGCCCCGGGACAGGGAGGCACAGATACGCAGTATTTT.

The chain links TRBV14 to TRBJ2-7; TRBD2 might be the D (5 bases). Per germline, CDR1 SGHDN and CDR2 FVKESK. The CDR3 consists of 15 residues. V lost 5 bases and J lost 5, with 19 bases in between. The CDR3 coding sequence is TGTGCCAGCAGCGTACGACTAAGCCCCTTCCACGAGCAGTACTTC. As protein: CASSVRLSPFHEQYF.

The chain carries TRBV5-4 and TRBJ1-4; TRBD1 aligns across 8 bases. J was trimmed by 7 bases and V by 1 base; bases with no gene match: 3. CDR3 length equals 14 residues. Germline CDR1 is SGHNT and CDR2 is YYREEE (reference sequence). Here the CDR3 reads CASSLLTGGEKLFF. The CDR3 DNA is TGTGCCAGCAGCTTGCTCACAGGGGGTGAAAAACTGTTTTTT.

The rearrangement links TRBV19 to TRBJ1-5, with 7 bases matching TRBD1. Germline lookup yields CDR1 LNHDA and CDR2 SQIVND (reference sequence). The CDR3 length is 13 residues. Germline trimming cut 4 bases from V and 5 bases from J; bases unmatched to any gene: 2. This CDR3 reads CASSRGGDQPQHF. As DNA, the CDR3 is TGTGCCAGTAGTAGAGGGGGCGATCAGCCCCAGCATTTT. Complete variable domain (other parts from reference TRBV19 and TRBJ1-5): DGGITQSPKYLFRKEGQNVTLSCEQNLNHDAMYWYRQDPGQGLRLIYYSQIVNDFQKGDIAEGYSVSREKKESFPLTVTSAQKNPTAFYLCASSRGGDQPQHFGDGTRLSIL.

This rearrangement joins TRBV6-6 to TRBJ1-2; D is perhaps TRBD1 (5 bases). V was cut by 0 bases and J by 5 bases, with 13 bases left in between. The CDR3 contains 15 residues. Germline CDR1 is MNHNY and CDR2 is SVGAGI (reference sequence). For the CDR3, the DNA is TGTGCCAGCAGTTACTCTTCAGGGCTTGAGTATGGCTACACCTTC. Translating it yields CASSYSSGLEYGYTF.

The chain joins TRBV4-2 to TRBJ1-1, with D unclear. The V gene lost 0 bases and the J gene lost 4 bases, with 15 bases spanning the gap. Germline CDR1 LGHNA, CDR2 YNFKEQ. The CDR3 totals 16 residues. CDR3 protein: CASSQDLGARGTEAFF. CDR3 coding DNA: TGTGCCAGCAGCCAAGATCTGGGAGCCAGAGGCACTGAAGCTTTCTTT.

V usage is TRBV11-2 and J usage is TRBJ2-3, with 12 bases aligning to TRBD2. This CDR3 contains 20 residues. The germline CDR1 and CDR2 sequences are SGHAT and FQNNGV. The V gene end was trimmed by 0 bases and the J gene end by 3 bases; junction bases not matched to a gene: 13. The CDR3 DNA reads as TGTGCCAGCAGCTTAGATAGAGGACTAGCGGGGCCCCTGACGACAGATACGCAGTATTTT. Protein product: CASSLDRGLAGPLTTDTQYF.

The chain combines TRBV10-3 with TRBJ2-1; a weak D match, TRBD2 (6 bases). V dropped 4 bases and J dropped 9 bases, with 10 bases sitting between them. Germline-derived CDR1 and CDR2 are ENHRY and SYGVKD. The CDR3 spans 12 residues. This CDR3 is CAISVAGFEQFF. CDR3 DNA sequence: TGTGCCATCAGTGTGGCGGGATTTGAGCAGTTCTTC.

Here the CDR3 reads CASRPSGSSGNTIYF. CDR3 nucleotides: TGTGCCAGCAGGCCCAGCGGGAGCTCTGGAAACACCATATATTTT. The chain couples TRBV2 to TRBJ1-3; D gene uncertain. CDR3 size: 15 residues. Trimming shortened V by 6 bases and J by 0 bases, and 12 bases separated the two germline ends. Germline CDR1 SNHLY, CDR2 FYNNEI.

V gene TRBV30 combines with J gene TRBJ1-2, with 8 bases lining up with TRBD1. Germline V gives CDR1 GTSNPN, CDR2 SVGIG (reference sequence). J lost 7 bases, V lost 5 bases, and 15 bases had no gene match. This CDR3 is built from 15 residues. CDR3 bases: TGTGCCTGGGAGTCCCCTAACAGGGGGGGATTTGGCTACACCTTC. This codes for CAWESPNRGGFGYTF.

The V and J genes are TRBV13 and TRBJ2-3; maybe TRBD1 (6 bases). The CDR3 runs to 14 residues. With 3 bases removed from V and 1 base from J, the gap between germline ends came to 8 bases. From germline, CDR1 is PRHDT and CDR2 FYEKMQ (reference sequence). In DNA, the CDR3 is TGTGCCAGCAGCTTGAGACAGGGCACAGATACGCAGTATTTT. It specifies CASSLRQGTDTQYF.

The chain links TRBV27 to TRBJ1-2; D is unclear. Trimming shortened V by 8 bases and J by 6 bases, and 13 bases separated the two germline ends. This CDR3 is built from 12 residues. Germline V gene lookup returns CDR1 MNHEY and CDR2 SMNVEV (reference sequence). The CDR3 loop is CASWRGVDGYTF. The CDR3 DNA reads TGTGCCAGCTGGCGGGGAGTAGATGGCTACACCTTC.

This sequence joins TRBV7-9 and TRBJ1-2, with 9 bases that match TRBD1. In germline, CDR1 is SEHNR, CDR2 FQNEAQ (reference sequence). The ends lost 4 bases at V and 8 bases at J; junction bases unmatched: 8. The CDR3 runs 14 residues. CDR3 region: CASSSAGTGIGYTF. The CDR3 DNA sequence: TGTGCCAGCAGCTCGGCCGGGACAGGGATCGGCTACACCTTC.